This T cell receptor (beta chain) comes out of a study of radiotherapy plus CTLA-4 blockade in lung cancer. Overall study: Objective responses were documented in about 19% of patients, with disease control in around 30%.

The assay was immunoSEQ multiplex PCR, and TCRdb's table has in-frame clones only and misses some. The table lists about 120,000 clones, about 77% of them singletons. Germline-derived CDR1 and CDR2 are MNHEY and SVGAGI. This CDR3 region has 15 residues. V was pared by 6 bases and J by 5 bases, with 7 bases of the junction left unmatched. The TCR originated in a human donor with non-small cell lung cancer who had a partial response to radiotherapy plus ipilimumab. The V call is TRBV6-5, the J call TRBJ2-1; 10 bases map to TRBD2. This specimen was peripheral blood, taken from a patient treated with radiotherapy plus ipilimumab. In nucleotides, the CDR3 is TGTGCCAGCAGATATAGCGGGAGGTCCGACAATGAGCAGTTCTTC. This sequence encodes CASRYSGRSDNEQFF.